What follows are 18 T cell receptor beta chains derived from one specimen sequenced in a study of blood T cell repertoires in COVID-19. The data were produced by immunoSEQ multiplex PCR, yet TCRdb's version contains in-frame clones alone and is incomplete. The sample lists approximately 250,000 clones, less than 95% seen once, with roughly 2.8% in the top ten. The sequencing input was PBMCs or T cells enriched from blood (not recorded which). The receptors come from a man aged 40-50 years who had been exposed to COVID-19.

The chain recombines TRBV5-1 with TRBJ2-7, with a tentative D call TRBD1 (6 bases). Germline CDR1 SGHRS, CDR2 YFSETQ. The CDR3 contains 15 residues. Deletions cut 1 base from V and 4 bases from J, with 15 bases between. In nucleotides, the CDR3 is TGCGCCAGCAGCTTGATGACAGGACCCATGTACGAGCAGTACTTC. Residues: CASSLMTGPMYEQYF.

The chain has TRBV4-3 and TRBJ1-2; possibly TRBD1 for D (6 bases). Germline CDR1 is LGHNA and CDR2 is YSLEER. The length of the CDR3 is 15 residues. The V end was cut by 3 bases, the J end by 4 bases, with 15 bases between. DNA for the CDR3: TGCGCCAGCAGCCAGGGGGACACGGGGATCTATGGCTACACCTTC. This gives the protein CASSQGDTGIYGYTF.

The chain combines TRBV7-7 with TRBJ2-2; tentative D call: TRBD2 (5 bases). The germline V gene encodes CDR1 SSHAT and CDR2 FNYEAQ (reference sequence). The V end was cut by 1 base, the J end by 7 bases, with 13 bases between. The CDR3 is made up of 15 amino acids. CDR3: CASSLEGTGIGELFF. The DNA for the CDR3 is TGTGCCAGCAGCTTAGAAGGAACGGGGATCGGGGAGCTGTTTTTT.

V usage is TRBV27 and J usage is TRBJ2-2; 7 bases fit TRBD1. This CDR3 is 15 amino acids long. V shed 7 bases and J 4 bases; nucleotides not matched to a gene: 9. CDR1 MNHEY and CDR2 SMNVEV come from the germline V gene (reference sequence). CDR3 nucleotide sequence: TGTGCCAGCAAGATCGGACAGGCGATCACCGGGGAGCTGTTTTTT. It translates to CASKIGQAITGELFF.

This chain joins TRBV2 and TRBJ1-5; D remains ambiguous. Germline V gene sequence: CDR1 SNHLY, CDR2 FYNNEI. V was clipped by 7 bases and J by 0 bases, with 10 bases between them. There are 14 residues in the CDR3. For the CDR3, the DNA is TGTGCCAGCAAGGGAGTTTTTAGCAATCAGCCCCAGCATTTT. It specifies CASKGVFSNQPQHF.

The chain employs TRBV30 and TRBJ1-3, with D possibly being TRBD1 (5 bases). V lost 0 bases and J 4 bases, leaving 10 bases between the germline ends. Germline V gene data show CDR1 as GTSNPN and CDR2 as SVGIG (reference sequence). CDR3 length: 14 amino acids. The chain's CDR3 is CAWSVGGSGNTIYF. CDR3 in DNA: TGTGCCTGGAGTGTTGGGGGGTCCGGAAACACCATATATTTT.

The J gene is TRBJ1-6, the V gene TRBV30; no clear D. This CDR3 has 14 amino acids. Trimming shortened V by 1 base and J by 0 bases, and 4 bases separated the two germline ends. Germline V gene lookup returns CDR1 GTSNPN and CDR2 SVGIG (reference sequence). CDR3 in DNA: TGTGCCTGGAGTGAGAGCTCCTATAATTCACCCCTCCACTTT. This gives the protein CAWSESSYNSPLHF.

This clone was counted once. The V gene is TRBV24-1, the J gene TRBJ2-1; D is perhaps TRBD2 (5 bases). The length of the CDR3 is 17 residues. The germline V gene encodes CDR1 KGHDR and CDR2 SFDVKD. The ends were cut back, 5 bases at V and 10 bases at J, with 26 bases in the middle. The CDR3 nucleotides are TGTGCCACCAGTGGCCCTTCAACCGGGGATCCGGCCTGGGAGCAGTTCTTC. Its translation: CATSGPSTGDPAWEQFF.

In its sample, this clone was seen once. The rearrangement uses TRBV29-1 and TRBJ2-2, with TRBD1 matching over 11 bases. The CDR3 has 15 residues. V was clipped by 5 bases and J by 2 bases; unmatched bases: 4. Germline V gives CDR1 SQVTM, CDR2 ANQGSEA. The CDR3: CSVPRTGGNTGELFF. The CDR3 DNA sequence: TGCAGCGTTCCGAGGACAGGGGGCAACACCGGGGAGCTGTTTTTT.

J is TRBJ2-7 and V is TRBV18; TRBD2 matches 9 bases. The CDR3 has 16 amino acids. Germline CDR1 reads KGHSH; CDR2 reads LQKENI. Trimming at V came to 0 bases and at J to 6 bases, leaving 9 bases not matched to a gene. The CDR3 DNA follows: TGTGCCAGCTCACCACCTATGGGGACTAGCCCTTCCGAGCAGTACTTC. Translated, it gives CASSPPMGTSPSEQYF.

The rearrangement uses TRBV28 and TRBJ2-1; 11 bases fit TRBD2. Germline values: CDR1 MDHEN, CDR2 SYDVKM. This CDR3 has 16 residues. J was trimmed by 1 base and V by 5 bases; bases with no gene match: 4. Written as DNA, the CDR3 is TGTGCCAGCAGTGCGCGACTAGCGGGATCCTACAATGAGCAGTTCTTC. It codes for CASSARLAGSYNEQFF.

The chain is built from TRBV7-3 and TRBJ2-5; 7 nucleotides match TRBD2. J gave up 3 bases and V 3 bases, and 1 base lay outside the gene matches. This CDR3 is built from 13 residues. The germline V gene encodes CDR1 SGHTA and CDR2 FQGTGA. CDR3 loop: CASSLSGKETQYF. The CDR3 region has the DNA TGTGCCAGCAGCTTGAGCGGGAAAGAGACCCAGTACTTC.

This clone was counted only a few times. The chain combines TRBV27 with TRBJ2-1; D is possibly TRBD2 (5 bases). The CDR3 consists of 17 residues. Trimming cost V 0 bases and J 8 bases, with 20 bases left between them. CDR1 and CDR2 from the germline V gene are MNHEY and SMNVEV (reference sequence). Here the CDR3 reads CASSLSNRSPEVDEQFF. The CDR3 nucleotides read TGTGCCAGCAGTTTATCGAATCGTAGTCCGGAGGTTGATGAGCAGTTCTTC.

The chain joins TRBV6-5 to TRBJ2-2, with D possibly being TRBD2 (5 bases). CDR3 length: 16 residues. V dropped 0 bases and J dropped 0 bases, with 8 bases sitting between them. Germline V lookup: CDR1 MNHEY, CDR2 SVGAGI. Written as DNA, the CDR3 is TGTGCCAGCAGTTACTCTAGCGCGCCGAACACCGGGGAGCTGTTTTTT. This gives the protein CASSYSSAPNTGELFF.

The CDR3, as DNA: TGTGCCAGTAGTATAGACGGACTAGCGGCTTACAATGAGCAGTTCTTC. Encoded protein: CASSIDGLAAYNEQFF. The V gene is TRBV19, the J gene TRBJ2-1, with 10 bases lining up with TRBD2. Unmatched junction bases numbered 3, after V lost 0 bases and J lost 4 bases. The CDR3 runs to 16 residues. Germline values: CDR1 LNHDA, CDR2 SQIVND (reference sequence).

The CDR3 loop is CASSPWTGPSYEQYF. The CDR3 bases are TGCGCCAGCAGCCCCTGGACAGGGCCCTCCTACGAGCAGTACTTC. The chain links TRBV5-1 to TRBJ2-7, with 8 bases aligning to TRBD1. Germline values: CDR1 SGHRS, CDR2 YFSETQ. This CDR3 has 15 amino acids. V was pared by 4 bases and J by 0 bases, with 6 bases of the junction left unmatched.

The DNA of the CDR3 is TGTGCCAGCAGCTTAGTTGGAGGTGAAAAACTGTTTTTT. Protein: CASSLVGGEKLFF. The V gene is TRBV7-9, the J gene TRBJ1-4; D is uncertain. Looked up from germline, CDR1 is SEHNR and CDR2 is FQNEAQ (reference sequence). Trimming cost V 1 base and J 7 bases, with 7 bases left between them. The CDR3 loop spans 13 amino acids.

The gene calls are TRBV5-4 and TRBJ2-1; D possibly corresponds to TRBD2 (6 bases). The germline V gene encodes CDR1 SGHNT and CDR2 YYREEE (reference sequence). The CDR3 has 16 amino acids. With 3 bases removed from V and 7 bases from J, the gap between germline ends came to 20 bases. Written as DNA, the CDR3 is TGTGCCAGCAGCTCCGGTAGGACTATGTCGGTGAATGAGCAGTTCTTC. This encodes CASSSGRTMSVNEQFF.